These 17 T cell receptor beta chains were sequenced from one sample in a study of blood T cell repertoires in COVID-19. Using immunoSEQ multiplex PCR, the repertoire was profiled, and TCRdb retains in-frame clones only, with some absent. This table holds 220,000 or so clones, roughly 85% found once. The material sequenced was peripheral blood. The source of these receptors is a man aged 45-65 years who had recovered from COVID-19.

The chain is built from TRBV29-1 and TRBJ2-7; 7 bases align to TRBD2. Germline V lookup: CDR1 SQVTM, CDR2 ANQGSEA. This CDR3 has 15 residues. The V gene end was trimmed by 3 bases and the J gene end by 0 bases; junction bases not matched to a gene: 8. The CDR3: CSVDGLADYSYEQYF. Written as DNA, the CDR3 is TGCAGCGTTGACGGGCTAGCGGATTACTCCTACGAGCAGTACTTC.

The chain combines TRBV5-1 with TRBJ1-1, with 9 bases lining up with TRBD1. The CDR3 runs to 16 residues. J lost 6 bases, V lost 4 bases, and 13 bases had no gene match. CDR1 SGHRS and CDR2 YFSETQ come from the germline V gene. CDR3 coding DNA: TGCGCCAGCAGCCAAAATTTGGACAGGGGAAGCGCTGAAGCTTTCTTT. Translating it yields CASSQNLDRGSAEAFF. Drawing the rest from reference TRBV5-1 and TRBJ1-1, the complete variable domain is KAGVTQTPRYLIKTRGQQVTLSCSPISGHRSVSWYQQTPGQGLQFLFEYFSETQRNKGNFPGRFSGRQFSNSRSEMNVSTLELGDSALYLCASSQNLDRGSAEAFFGQGTRLTVV.

As DNA, the CDR3 is TGTGCCAGTACCCCTGGGCGGGGAAACCAGCCCCAGCATTTT. This gives the protein CASTPGRGNQPQHF. V usage is TRBV19 and J usage is TRBJ1-5; D is ambiguous. Germline loops: CDR1 LNHDA, CDR2 SQIVND (reference sequence). The CDR3 has 14 amino acids. Between the trimmed V and J ends, which lost 7 bases and 7 bases, there was a span of 17 bases.

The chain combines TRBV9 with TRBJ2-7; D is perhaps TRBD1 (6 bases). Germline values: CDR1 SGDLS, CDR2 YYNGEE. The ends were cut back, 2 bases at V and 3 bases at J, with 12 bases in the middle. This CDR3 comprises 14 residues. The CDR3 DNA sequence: TGTGCCAGCAGCGTGAGCCCGGACAGCTACGAGCAGTACTTC. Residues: CASSVSPDSYEQYF.

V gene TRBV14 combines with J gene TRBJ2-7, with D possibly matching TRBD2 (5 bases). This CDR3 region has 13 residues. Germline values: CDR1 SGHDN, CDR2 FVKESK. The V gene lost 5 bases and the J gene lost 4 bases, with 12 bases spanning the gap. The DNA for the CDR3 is TGTGCCAGCAGCAGGCGGACTTTATACGAGCAGTACTTC. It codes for CASSRRTLYEQYF.

CDR3 loop: CASSVGGMGTDTQYF. As DNA, the CDR3 is TGTGCCAGCAGTGTAGGCGGGATGGGCACAGATACGCAGTATTTT. The chain combines TRBV2 with TRBJ2-3, with D maybe TRBD2 (6 bases). Germline values: CDR1 SNHLY, CDR2 FYNNEI. Trimming cost V 4 bases and J 1 base, with 12 bases left between them. This CDR3 region has 15 residues.

The CDR3 DNA reads as TGTGCCAGCAGCTTAAGTTACGAGACAGCGACCAAACCCCACAGTTCACCCCTCCACTTT. Encoded protein: CASSLSYETATKPHSSPLHF. The chain carries TRBV11-3 and TRBJ1-6; D is perhaps TRBD1 (5 bases). The CDR3 totals 20 residues. Trimming shortened V by 2 bases and J by 9 bases, and 29 bases separated the two germline ends. Germline V gene lookup returns CDR1 SGHNT and CDR2 YENEEA.

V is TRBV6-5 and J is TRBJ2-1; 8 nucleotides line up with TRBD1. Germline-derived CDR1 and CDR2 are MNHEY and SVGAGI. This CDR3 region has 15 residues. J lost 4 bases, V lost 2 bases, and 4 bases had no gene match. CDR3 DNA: TGTGCCAGCAGTTACGACAGGGGCGCATACAATGAGCAGTTCTTC. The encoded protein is CASSYDRGAYNEQFF.

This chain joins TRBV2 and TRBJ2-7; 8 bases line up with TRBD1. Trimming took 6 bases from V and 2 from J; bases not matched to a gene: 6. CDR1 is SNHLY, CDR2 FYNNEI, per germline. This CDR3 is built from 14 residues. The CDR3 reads CASRRTGWAYEQYF. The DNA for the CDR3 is TGTGCCAGCAGGCGGACAGGGTGGGCCTACGAGCAGTACTTC.

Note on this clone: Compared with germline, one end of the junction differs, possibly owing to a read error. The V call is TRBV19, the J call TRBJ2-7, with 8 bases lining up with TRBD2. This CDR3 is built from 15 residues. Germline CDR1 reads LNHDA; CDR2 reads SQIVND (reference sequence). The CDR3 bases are TGTGCCAGTAGCATAGCCGGGACTAGAGCCTACGAGCAGTACTTC. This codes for CASSIAGTRAYEQYF.

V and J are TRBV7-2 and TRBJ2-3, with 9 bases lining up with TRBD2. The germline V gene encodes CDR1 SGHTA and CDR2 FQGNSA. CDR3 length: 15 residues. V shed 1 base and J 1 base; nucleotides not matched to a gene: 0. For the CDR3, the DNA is TGTGCCAGCAGCTTAGTAGCGGGAGGCACAGATACGCAGTATTTT. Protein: CASSLVAGGTDTQYF.

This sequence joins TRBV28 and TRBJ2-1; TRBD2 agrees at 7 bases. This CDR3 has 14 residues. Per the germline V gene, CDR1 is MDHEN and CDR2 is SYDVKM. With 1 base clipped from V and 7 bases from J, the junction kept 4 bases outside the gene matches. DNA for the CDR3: TGTGCCAGCAGTTTATTAGCGGGCGGGAATGAGCAGTTCTTC. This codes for CASSLLAGGNEQFF. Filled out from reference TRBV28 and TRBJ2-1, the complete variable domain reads DVKVTQSSRYLVKRTGEKVFLECVQDMDHENMFWYRQDPGLGLRLIYFSYDVKMKEKGDIPEGYSVSREKKERFSLILESASTNQTSMYLCASSLLAGGNEQFFGPGTRLTVL.

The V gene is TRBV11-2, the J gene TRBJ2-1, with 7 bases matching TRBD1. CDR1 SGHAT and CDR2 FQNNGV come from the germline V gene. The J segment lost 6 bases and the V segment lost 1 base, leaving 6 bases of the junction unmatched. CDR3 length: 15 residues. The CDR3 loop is CASSLGERTGNEQFF. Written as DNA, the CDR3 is TGTGCCAGCAGCTTAGGGGAAAGGACAGGCAATGAGCAGTTCTTC. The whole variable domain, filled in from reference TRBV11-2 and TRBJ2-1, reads EAGVAQSPRYKIIEKRQSVAFWCNPISGHATLYWYQQILGQGPKLLIQFQNNGVVDDSQLPKDRFSAERLKGVDSTLKIQPAKLEDSAVYLCASSLGERTGNEQFFGPGTRLTVL.

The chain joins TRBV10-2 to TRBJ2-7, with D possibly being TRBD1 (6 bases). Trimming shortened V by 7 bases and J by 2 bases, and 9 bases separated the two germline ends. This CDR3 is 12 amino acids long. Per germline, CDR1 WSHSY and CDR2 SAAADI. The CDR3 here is CASMPGAYEQYF. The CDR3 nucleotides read TGCGCCAGCATGCCAGGGGCCTACGAGCAGTACTTC.

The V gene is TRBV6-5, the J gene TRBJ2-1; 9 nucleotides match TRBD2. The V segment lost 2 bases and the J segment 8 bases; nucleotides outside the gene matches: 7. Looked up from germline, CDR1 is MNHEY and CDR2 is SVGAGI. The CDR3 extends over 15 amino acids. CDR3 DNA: TGTGCCAGCAGTTACAGAGGTAGCGGGAGCGATGAGCAGTTCTTC. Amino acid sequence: CASSYRGSGSDEQFF.

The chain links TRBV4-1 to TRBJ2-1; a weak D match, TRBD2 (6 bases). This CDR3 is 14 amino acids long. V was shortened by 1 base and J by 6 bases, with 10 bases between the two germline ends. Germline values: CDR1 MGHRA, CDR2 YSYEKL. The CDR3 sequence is CASSQVPGANEQFF. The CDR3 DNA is TGCGCCAGCAGCCAAGTACCGGGAGCCAATGAGCAGTTCTTC.

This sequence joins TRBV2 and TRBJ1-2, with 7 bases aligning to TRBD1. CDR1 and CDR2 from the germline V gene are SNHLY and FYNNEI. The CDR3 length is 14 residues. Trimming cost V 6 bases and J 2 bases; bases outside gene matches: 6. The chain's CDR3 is CASRGDSENYGYTF. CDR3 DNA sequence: TGTGCCAGCAGGGGGGACAGCGAAAACTATGGCTACACCTTC.